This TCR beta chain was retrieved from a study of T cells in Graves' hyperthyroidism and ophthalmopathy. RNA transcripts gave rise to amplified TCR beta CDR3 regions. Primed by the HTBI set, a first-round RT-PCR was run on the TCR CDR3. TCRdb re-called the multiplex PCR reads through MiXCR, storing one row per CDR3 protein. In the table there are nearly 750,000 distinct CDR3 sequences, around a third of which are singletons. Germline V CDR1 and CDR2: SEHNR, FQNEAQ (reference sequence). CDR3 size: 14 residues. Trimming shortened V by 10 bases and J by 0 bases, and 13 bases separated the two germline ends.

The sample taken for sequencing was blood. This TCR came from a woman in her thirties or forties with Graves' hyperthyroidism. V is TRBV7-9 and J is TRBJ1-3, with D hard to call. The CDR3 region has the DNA TGTGCCACCCCCCACGGCAACTCTGGAAACACCATATATTTT. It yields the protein CATPHGNSGNTIYF. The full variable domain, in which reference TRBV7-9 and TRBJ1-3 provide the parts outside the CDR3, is DTGVSQNPRHKITKRGQNVTFRCDPISEHNRLYWYRQTLGQGPEFLTYFQNEAQLEKSRLLSDRFSAERPKGSFSTLEIQRTEQGDSAMYLCATPHGNSGNTIYFGEGSWLTVV.